These T cell receptor beta chains were read from a single sample in a study of blood T cell repertoires in COVID-19. Generated by immunoSEQ multiplex PCR, the TCRdb table keeps only in-frame clones and is missing some. Of approximately 25,000 clones listed, 75% to 90% were seen once; the top ten hold around 12%. Input material: peripheral blood. The receptors derive from a woman older than 75 with active or convalescent COVID-19. The conserved cysteine and the conserved F or W are not part of the CDR3 here. The D gene is left open where the match is weak.

V: TRBV19; J: TRBJ2-2; D: TRBD1; CDR3: ASSRSGTGRGDTGELF
V: TRBV21-1; J: TRBJ2-3; D: -; CDR3: ASSKDKTSGGVTDTQY
V: TRBV11-2; J: TRBJ1-1; D: -; CDR3: ASSLDYAGSNTEAF
V: TRBV7-2; J: TRBJ2-7; D: -; CDR3: ASPEAPGSPYEQY
V: TRBV3-1/TRBV3-2; J: TRBJ2-3; D: -; CDR3: ASSRIRAADTQY
V: TRBV7-2; J: TRBJ2-3; D: -; CDR3: ASTSLAGITGDTQY
V: TRBV29-1; J: TRBJ1-5; D: TRBD1; CDR3: SARDRGSNQPQH
V: TRBV7-9; J: TRBJ2-1; D: TRBD2; CDR3: ASSFPGLAGHNEQF
V: TRBV5-1; J: TRBJ2-1; D: -; CDR3: ASTKTTGSYNEQF
V: TRBV19; J: TRBJ1-5; D: -; CDR3: ASNDIEGRYNQPQH
V: TRBV7-9; J: TRBJ2-7; D: TRBD1; CDR3: ASTEDRGYEQY
V: TRBV28; J: TRBJ1-5; D: TRBD1; CDR3: ASRYLKENSRQGNQPQH
V: TRBV6-5; J: TRBJ1-5; D: -; CDR3: ASSSRGIVNQPQH
V: TRBV6-5; J: TRBJ2-1; D: -; CDR3: ASSSVSGGEQF
V: TRBV4-1; J: TRBJ2-7; D: -; CDR3: ASSQEGTDGTYEQY
V: TRBV6-5; J: TRBJ2-2; D: -; CDR3: ASSRPGTSAGELF
V: TRBV27; J: TRBJ1-2; D: -; CDR3: ASTSLVFSRGDPNYGYT
V: TRBV19; J: TRBJ1-5; D: -; CDR3: ASSISFSNQPQH
V: TRBV7-9; J: TRBJ1-1; D: -; CDR3: ASSYRVTTEAF
V: TRBV25-1; J: TRBJ1-2; D: -; CDR3: ASVNGDTTDLYGYT
V: TRBV5-1; J: TRBJ2-2; D: TRBD1; CDR3: ASRTPGTGGTGELF
V: TRBV28; J: TRBJ2-1; D: -; CDR3: ASRTRGNDNEQF
V: TRBV7-2; J: TRBJ1-1; D: -; CDR3: ASSLRGPEAF
V: TRBV5-1; J: TRBJ2-5; D: -; CDR3: ASSPGGTLTRGTQY
V: TRBV4-1; J: TRBJ2-5; D: TRBD2; CDR3: ASRPGTSGGQYQETQY
V: TRBV3-1/TRBV3-2; J: TRBJ2-1; D: -; CDR3: ASSLRQANEQF
V: TRBV24-1; J: TRBJ2-1; D: TRBD1; CDR3: ATSDTGGYNEQF
V: TRBV6-5; J: TRBJ2-3; D: TRBD2; CDR3: ASSSAGLAGTDTQY
V: TRBV9; J: TRBJ2-1; D: -; CDR3: ASSVEAFSSSEQF